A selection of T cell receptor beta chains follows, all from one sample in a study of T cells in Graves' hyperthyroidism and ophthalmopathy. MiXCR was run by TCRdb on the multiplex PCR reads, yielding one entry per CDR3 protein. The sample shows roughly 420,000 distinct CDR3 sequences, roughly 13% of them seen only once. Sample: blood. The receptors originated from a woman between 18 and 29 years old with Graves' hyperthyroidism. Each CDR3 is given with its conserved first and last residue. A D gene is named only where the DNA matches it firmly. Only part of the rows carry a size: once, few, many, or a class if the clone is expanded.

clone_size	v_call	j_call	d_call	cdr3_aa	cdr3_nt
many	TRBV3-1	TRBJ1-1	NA	CASSQEGGRGTEAFF	TGTGCCAGCAGCCAAGAAGGCGGAAGGGGCACTGAAGCTTTCTTT
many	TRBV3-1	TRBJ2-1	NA	CASSQGSGANYNEQFF	TGTGCCAGCAGCCAAGGGTCAGGGGCGAATTACAATGAGCAGTTCTTC
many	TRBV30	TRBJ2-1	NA	CAWSVSGNNEQFF	TGTGCCTGGAGTGTAAGTGGCAACAATGAGCAGTTCTTC
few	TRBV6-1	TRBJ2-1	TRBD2	CASSHGTSGLSYNEQFF	TGTGCCAGCAGTCACGGGACTAGCGGGCTCTCCTACAATGAGCAGTTCTTC
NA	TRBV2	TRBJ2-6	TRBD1	CASSRTGLKTGANVLTF	TGTGCCAGCAGTCGGACAGGCCTCAAAACTGGGGCCAACGTCCTGACTTTC
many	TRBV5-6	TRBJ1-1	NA	CASSLASANTEAFF	TGTGCCAGCAGCTTGGCTTCAGCGAACACTGAAGCTTTCTTT
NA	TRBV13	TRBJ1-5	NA	CASSSRTDNQPQHF	TGTGCCAGCAGCTCAAGGACAGACAATCAGCCCCAGCATTTT
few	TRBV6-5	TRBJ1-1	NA	CASSYSGGPMNTEAFF	TGTGCCAGCAGTTACTCGGGGGGGCCAATGAACACTGAAGCTTTCTTT
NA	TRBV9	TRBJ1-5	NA	CASSAFLVGNQPQHF	TGTGCCAGCAGCGCGTTTCTGGTCGGGAATCAGCCCCAGCATTTT
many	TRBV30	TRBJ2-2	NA	CAWRLSNTGELFF	TGTGCCTGGAGACTATCCAACACCGGGGAGCTGTTTTTT
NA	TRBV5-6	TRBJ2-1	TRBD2	CASSFSGRTTFNEQFF	TGTGCCAGCAGCTTCAGCGGGAGGACTACCTTCAATGAGCAGTTCTTC
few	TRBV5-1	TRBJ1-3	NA	CASSLGQEGDTIYF	TGCGCCAGCAGCTTGGGACAAGAGGGGGACACCATATATTTT
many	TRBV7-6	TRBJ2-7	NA	CASSSARGYEQYF	TGTGCCAGCAGCAGCGCGAGAGGCTACGAGCAGTACTTC
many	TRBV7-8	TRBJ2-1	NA	CASSLEVANNEQFF	TGTGCCAGCAGCTTGGAGGTAGCGAACAATGAGCAGTTCTTC
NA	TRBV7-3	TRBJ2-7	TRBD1	CASSAQGNSYEQYF	TGTGCCAGCAGCGCACAGGGGAACTCCTACGAGCAGTACTTC
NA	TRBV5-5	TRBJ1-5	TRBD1	CASSPTGGENQPQHF	TGTGCCAGCAGCCCGACAGGGGGCGAGAATCAGCCCCAGCATTTT
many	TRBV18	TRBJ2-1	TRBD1	CASSPGTDEQFF	TGTGCCAGCTCACCAGGGACAGATGAGCAGTTCTTC
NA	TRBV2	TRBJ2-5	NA	CASSFWPPGDKLETQYF	TGTGCCAGCAGTTTTTGGCCGCCAGGGGACAAGCTTGAGACCCAGTACTTC
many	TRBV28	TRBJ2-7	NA	CASSEQGDAIKNYEQYF	TGTGCCAGCAGTGAACAGGGAGACGCTATAAAGAACTACGAGCAGTACTTC
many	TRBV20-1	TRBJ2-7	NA	CSASRASSTSYEQYF	TGCAGTGCTAGTCGCGCCAGCTCGACGTCCTACGAGCAGTACTTC
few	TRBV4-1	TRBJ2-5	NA	CASSQSIDLQETQYF	TGCGCCAGCAGCCAATCGATTGACTTACAAGAGACCCAGTACTTC
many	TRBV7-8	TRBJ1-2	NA	CASSLGGNLGYGYTF	TGTGCCAGCAGCTTAGGGGGCAACTTGGGCTATGGCTACACCTTC
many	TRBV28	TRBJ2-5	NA	CASSSYKGGLETQYF	TGTGCCAGCAGTTCATACAAGGGAGGTCTGGAGACCCAGTACTTC
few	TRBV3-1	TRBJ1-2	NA	CASSQDRGGEIPTF	TGTGCCAGCAGCCAAGATCGAGGGGGAGAGATTCCCACCTTC
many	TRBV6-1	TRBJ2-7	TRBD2	CASKRDSRSAYEQYF	TGTGCCAGCAAGCGGGACTCCAGGAGTGCCTACGAGCAGTACTTC
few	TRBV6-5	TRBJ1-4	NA	CASSYSRSTNEKLFF	TGTGCCAGCAGTTACTCGAGATCAACTAATGAAAAACTGTTTTTT
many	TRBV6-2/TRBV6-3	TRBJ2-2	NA	CASSYSEQNTGELFF	TGTGCCAGCAGTTACTCGGAACAGAACACCGGGGAGCTGTTTTTT
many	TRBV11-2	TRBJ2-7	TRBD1	CASSSDRSSYEQYF	TGTGCCAGCAGCTCGGACAGGTCCTCCTACGAGCAGTACTTC
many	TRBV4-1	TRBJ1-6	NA	CASSQTGAGDSPLHF	TGCGCCAGCAGCCAAACGGGGGCAGGGGATTCACCCCTCCACTTT
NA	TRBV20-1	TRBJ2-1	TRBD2	CSARDYSGRSEQFF	TGCAGTGCTAGAGATTATAGCGGGAGGAGTGAGCAGTTCTTC
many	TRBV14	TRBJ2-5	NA	CASSQVGRVETQYF	TGTGCCAGCAGCCAAGTCGGTCGGGTCGAGACCCAGTACTTC
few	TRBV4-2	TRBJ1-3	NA	CASSQDRRRPTNLSSGNTIYF	TGTGCCAGCAGCCAAGATAGGAGGAGACCTACTAATTTGAGCTCTGGAAACACCATATATTTT
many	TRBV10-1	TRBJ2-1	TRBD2	CASSASGIHEQFF	TGCGCCAGCAGTGCTAGCGGGATTCATGAGCAGTTCTTC
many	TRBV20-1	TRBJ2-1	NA	CSAPDGEYNEQFF	TGCAGTGCCCCCGACGGGGAGTACAATGAGCAGTTCTTC
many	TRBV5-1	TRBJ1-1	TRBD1	CASSIDRGRNTEAFF	TGCGCCAGCAGCATAGACAGGGGACGGAACACTGAAGCTTTCTTT
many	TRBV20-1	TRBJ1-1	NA	CSAPPTLNTEAFF	TGCAGTGCTCCCCCGACCCTGAACACTGAAGCTTTCTTT
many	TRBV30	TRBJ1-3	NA	CAWSPLQSSGNTIYF	TGTGCCTGGAGTCCTCTCCAGAGCTCTGGAAACACCATATATTTT
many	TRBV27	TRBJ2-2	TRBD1	CASTPGQGDTGELFF	TGTGCCAGCACCCCGGGACAGGGGGACACCGGGGAGCTGTTTTTT
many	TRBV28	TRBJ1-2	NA	CASSLSGGDGYTF	TGTGCCAGCAGTTTATCCGGGGGAGATGGCTACACCTTC